This T cell receptor (beta chain) was captured by sequencing in a study of blood T cells in healthy people across ages. This CDR3 has 15 residues. CDR1 is DFQATT and CDR2 is SNEGSKA in the germline V gene (reference sequence). The V and J ends lost 2 bases and 2 bases respectively, with 14 bases between them. A second PCR, run for about 6 to 11 cycles, used a sample-barcoded 5' primer plus a J-beta primer mix. TCRdb re-derived calls from the 5' RACE reads in MiXCR, one entry per CDR3 protein. The sample lists some 790,000 distinct CDR3 sequences, under 35% occurring once. The TCR comes from a woman at least 80 years old in good health. The J gene is TRBJ2-3, the V gene TRBV20-1; D is unresolved. The sequencing input was blood. DNA of the CDR3: TGCAGTGCTAGACAGTACTCAACTAACACAGATACGCAGTATTTT. This encodes CSARQYSTNTDTQYF.